A single sample is the source of the 26 T cell receptor beta chains below, sequenced in a study of blood T cells in healthy people across ages. The authors ran a second PCR of about 7 to 12 cycles using a sample-barcoded 5' primer and a J-beta primer mix. TCRdb recomputed calls from the 5' RACE reads with MiXCR, one row per CDR3 protein. The sample carries 600,000 to 1,000,000 distinct CDR3 sequences, around 25% recorded once. The same sample was also used in a study of T cells of mothers and their children.

Source material: blood. The receptors come from a boy aged 10-17 years in good health.

This clonotype was observed at least ten times. The chain recombines TRBV4-1 with TRBJ2-5; maybe TRBD2 (6 bases). V dropped 0 bases and J dropped 5 bases, with 13 bases sitting between them. Germline assignment: CDR1 MGHRA and CDR2 YSYEKL. This CDR3 spans 15 amino acids. CDR3 bases: TGCGCCAGCAGCCAAGAGGGGAGGTCGGGGGAGACCCAGTACTTC. It yields the protein CASSQEGRSGETQYF.

There are a few counts of this clonotype. V is TRBV12-3 or TRBV12-4 and J is TRBJ2-5, with 8 nucleotides matching TRBD1. The end of the DNA is better explained by TRBJ2-7, so the J call may be wrong. This CDR3 region has 15 residues. The CDR3 DNA reads as TGTGCCAGCAGCCGCGCGGGGACAGGTTTCTACGAGCAGTACTTC. It specifies CASSRAGTGFYEQYF.

The V call is TRBV10-3, the J call TRBJ2-1; 13 nucleotides match TRBD2. Germline V lookup: CDR1 ENHRY, CDR2 SYGVKD. The CDR3 spans 17 residues. The V segment lost 2 bases and the J segment 6 bases; nucleotides outside the gene matches: 7. CDR3 residues: CAISETPGLAGTNEQFF. The CDR3 DNA follows: TGTGCCATCAGTGAGACCCCGGGACTAGCGGGAACCAATGAGCAGTTCTTC.

This clonotype was seen only a few times. At one end the junction does not follow the germline gene, possibly because of a read error. The CDR3 region is CSARAQPFPGTSKNIPRF. CDR3 bases: TGCAGTGCTAGAGCCCAGCCATTCCCCGGGACTAGCAAAAACATCCCTAGGTTC. The J gene is TRBJ2-4, the V gene TRBV20-1, with 9 positions matching TRBD2. The CDR3 has 18 amino acids. Germline V gene lookup returns CDR1 DFQATT and CDR2 SNEGSKA (reference sequence).

V usage is TRBV20-1 and J usage is TRBJ2-5; a possible D gene is TRBD2 (6 bases). The ends were cut back, 8 bases at V and 2 bases at J, with 15 bases in the middle. Germline V CDR1 and CDR2: DFQATT, SNEGSKA (reference sequence). This CDR3 contains 13 residues. The CDR3 DNA reads as TGCAGTACCTACGGGACTGAACAAGAGACCCAGTACTTC. It is translated as CSTYGTEQETQYF.

The V call is TRBV12-3 or TRBV12-4, the J call TRBJ2-5; no clear D gene. The J call could be wrong; TRBJ2-7 is a better fit for the DNA end. The CDR3 extends over 13 amino acids. This CDR3 is CASSSGFGYEQYF. The CDR3 DNA reads as TGTGCCAGCAGTTCGGGCTTTGGATACGAGCAGTACTTC.

V usage is TRBV6-1 and J usage is TRBJ2-7; possibly TRBD1 or TRBD2 for D (5 bases each). V was shortened by 2 bases and J by 1 base, with 15 bases between the two germline ends. Germline assignment: CDR1 MNHNS and CDR2 SASEGT. The CDR3 covers 16 residues. This chain's CDR3 is CASSERGGTVSYEQYF. The CDR3 DNA sequence: TGTGCCAGCAGTGAACGGGGTGGGACGGTATCCTACGAGCAGTACTTC.

This clonotype appeared a few times. The rearrangement joins TRBV11-2 to TRBJ1-1; 7 nucleotides agree with TRBD1. Per the germline V gene, CDR1 is SGHAT and CDR2 is FQNNGV. Losses at the gene ends were 6 bases for V and 7 bases for J; bases not matched to a gene: 11. The CDR3 is 14 residues long. CDR3 nucleotide sequence: TGTGCCAGCAGTTGGGGACAGAAGTCTTTTGAAGCTTTCTTT. Its translation is CASSWGQKSFEAFF.

In its sample, this clonotype was seen a few times. V and J are TRBV3-1 and TRBJ2-1; D is uncertain. Germline CDR1 LGHDT, CDR2 YNNKEL (reference sequence). The V end was cut by 1 base, the J end by 3 bases, with 13 bases between. CDR3 length: 16 residues. The CDR3 region has the DNA TGTGCCAGCAGCCAAGGGTATAGGGCTTACTACAATGAGCAGTTCTTC. Translated, it gives CASSQGYRAYYNEQFF.

The CDR3 DNA reads TGTGCCAGCAGCTATACCGGGACAGGGGATACCGGGGAGCTGTTTTTT. Translated, it gives CASSYTGTGDTGELFF. V usage is TRBV12-3 or TRBV12-4 and J usage is TRBJ2-2; 10 nucleotides line up with TRBD1. V shed 6 bases and J 5 bases; nucleotides not matched to a gene: 9. The CDR3 covers 16 residues.

This clonotype was counted between two and nine times. The rearrangement joins TRBV6-2 or TRBV6-3 to TRBJ2-3, with D tentatively TRBD2 (6 bases). The CDR3 spans 13 residues. Between the trimmed V and J ends, which lost 7 bases and 2 bases, there was a span of 10 bases. Per the germline V gene, CDR1 is MNHEY and CDR2 is SVGEGT. The CDR3 loop reads CASKRVNTDTQYF. The CDR3, as DNA: TGTGCCAGCAAGCGGGTGAACACAGATACGCAGTATTTT.

This clonotype was seen only a few times. The chain joins TRBV29-1 to TRBJ2-7; D not resolved. The DNA end is a closer match to TRBJ2-1, so the J assignment may be wrong. The germline V gene has CDR1 SQVTM and CDR2 ANQGSEA. The CDR3 is 13 amino acids. CDR3 DNA: TGCAGCGTTGTAGTACAGTTATACAATGAGCAGTTCTTC. Protein product: CSVVVQLYNEQFF.

The rearrangement joins TRBV9 to TRBJ1-4; no clear D gene. CDR3 length: 16 amino acids. Germline V gene lookup returns CDR1 SGDLS and CDR2 YYNGEE. V was cut by 0 bases and J by 8 bases, with 17 bases left in between. CDR3 protein: CASSVGSLDGGEKLFF. In DNA, the CDR3 is TGTGCCAGCAGCGTAGGATCCCTAGACGGCGGAGAAAAACTGTTTTTT. The whole variable domain, filled in from reference TRBV9 and TRBJ1-4, reads DSGVTQTPKHLITATGQRVTLRCSPRSGDLSVYWYQQSLDQGLQFLIQYYNGEERAKGNILERFSAQQFPDLHSELNLSSLELGDSALYFCASSVGSLDGGEKLFFGSGTQLSVL.

This clonotype was seen a few times. The genes are TRBV27 and TRBJ2-5; 9 nucleotides match TRBD1. The DNA end is a closer match to TRBJ2-7, so the J assignment may be wrong. The CDR3 totals 14 residues. Germline V lookup: CDR1 MNHEY, CDR2 SMNVEV (reference sequence). CDR3 residues: CASSLFWDRDEQYF. As DNA, the CDR3 is TGTGCCAGCAGTTTATTTTGGGACAGGGACGAGCAGTACTTC.

This clonotype was detected only a few times. The chain has TRBV7-8 and TRBJ2-3, with D perhaps TRBD1 or TRBD2 (5 bases each). This CDR3 region has 16 residues. Per the germline V gene, CDR1 is SGHVS and CDR2 is FQNEAQ. V lost 2 bases and J lost 3, with 15 bases in between. The CDR3 sequence is CASSLTLAGLTDTQYF. The DNA for the CDR3 is TGTGCCAGCAGCTTAACTCTAGCAGGGCTTACAGATACGCAGTATTTT.

This clonotype occurred a few times. J is TRBJ2-5 and V is TRBV4-2; D not resolved. The ends were cut back, 0 bases at V and 4 bases at J, with 9 bases in the middle. The V gene's germline CDR1 is LGHNA and CDR2 YNFKEQ. CDR3 length equals 14 residues. In nucleotides, the CDR3 is TGTGCCAGCAGCCAAGATGTACTTCGAGAGACCCAGTACTTC. Its protein product is CASSQDVLRETQYF.

This clonotype was recorded a few times. The chain joins TRBV25-1 to TRBJ1-2, with a possible D match to TRBD1 (5 bases). Per the germline V gene, CDR1 is MGHDK and CDR2 is SYGVNS. The CDR3 has 15 residues. V was clipped by 5 bases and J by 7 bases, with 20 bases between them. CDR3 protein: CASSSLAGGFGGYTF. CDR3 nucleotide sequence: TGTGCCAGCAGTAGTCTCGCGGGGGGATTCGGTGGCTACACCTTC.

This clonotype was detected a few times. The V call is TRBV19, the J call TRBJ1-2, with D perhaps matching TRBD1 (5 bases). The V gene lost 3 bases and the J gene lost 6 bases, with 20 bases spanning the gap. The CDR3 length is 16 residues. The germline CDR1 and CDR2 sequences are LNHDA and SQIVND (reference sequence). Here the CDR3 reads CASSIWASGGENGYTF. The DNA for the CDR3 is TGTGCCAGTAGTATCTGGGCCTCTGGAGGGGAGAATGGCTACACCTTC.

This chain links TRBV28 with TRBJ1-1; TRBD1 might be the D (5 bases). CDR1 is MDHEN and CDR2 is SYDVKM in the germline V gene. The CDR3 totals 15 residues. The V gene lost 4 bases and the J gene lost 4 bases, with 16 bases spanning the gap. The CDR3 is CASSSIRVAGTEAFF. DNA for the CDR3: TGTGCCAGCAGTTCTATCAGGGTGGCCGGCACTGAAGCTTTCTTT.

This clonotype has just one count. The chain joins TRBV6-6 to TRBJ1-2, with D maybe TRBD1 (6 bases). With 2 bases removed from V and 6 bases from J, the gap between germline ends came to 13 bases. This CDR3 has 14 residues. The germline V gene has CDR1 MNHNY and CDR2 SVGAGI (reference sequence). CDR3 amino acids: CASSYEGDLDGYTF. The CDR3 DNA sequence: TGTGCCAGCAGTTACGAGGGGGATTTAGATGGCTACACCTTC.

The chain combines TRBV7-9 with TRBJ2-3; 12 bases map to TRBD2. The J segment lost 1 base and the V segment lost 5 bases, leaving 10 bases of the junction unmatched. Germline V gene sequence: CDR1 SEHNR, CDR2 FQNEAQ (reference sequence). This CDR3 is 18 amino acids long. In nucleotides, the CDR3 is TGTGCCAGCAGCGACCGGACTAGCGGGAACATTGGCACAGATACGCAGTATTTT. Encoded protein: CASSDRTSGNIGTDTQYF.

This clonotype was counted only a few times. The chain uses TRBV6-2 or TRBV6-3 and TRBJ2-5; 7 bases are shared with TRBD2. The tail of the sequence fits TRBJ2-7 better, so the J call may be wrong. This CDR3 has 14 amino acids. Germline V gene lookup returns CDR1 MNHEY and CDR2 SVGEGT. The CDR3 region has the DNA TGTGCCAGCCGGGAGGACGGCTACTCCTACGAGCAGTACTTC. The encoded protein is CASREDGYSYEQYF.

A few counts support this clonotype. The chain is built from TRBV28 and TRBJ2-5; 7 bases map to TRBD1. This CDR3 is built from 17 residues. Trimming took 3 bases from V and 1 from J; bases not matched to a gene: 11. Germline lookup yields CDR1 MDHEN and CDR2 SYDVKM. CDR3 protein: CASSFPSVHRGQETQYF. The CDR3, as DNA: TGTGCCAGCAGTTTCCCCAGCGTTCACAGGGGCCAAGAGACCCAGTACTTC.

The table lists this clonotype with many counts. V is TRBV28 and J is TRBJ2-7; a weak D match, TRBD2 (5 bases). This CDR3 has 15 amino acids. Germline V gene data show CDR1 as MDHEN and CDR2 as SYDVKM. Deletions cut 5 bases from V and 7 bases from J, with 21 bases between. CDR3 in amino acids: CASSLSVGVKGEQYF. In DNA, the CDR3 is TGTGCCAGCAGTCTTAGTGTCGGGGTGAAGGGAGAGCAGTACTTC.

As concerns this clonotype: One end of the junction fails to match germline, which may point to a read error. The CDR3 reads CASSSRLSSYQQYF. CDR3 coding DNA: TGTGCCAGCAGTTCACGACTAAGCTCCTACCAGCAGTACTTC. V gene TRBV28 combines with J gene TRBJ2-7, with D perhaps matching TRBD2 (5 bases). The germline V gene has CDR1 MDHEN and CDR2 SYDVKM. The CDR3 is 14 residues long.

This sequence joins TRBV20-1 and TRBJ1-2; 9 nucleotides align to TRBD1. The V gene's germline CDR1 is DFQATT and CDR2 SNEGSKA (reference sequence). The CDR3 consists of 12 residues. The CDR3 sequence is CRRGQGDYGYTF. For the CDR3, the DNA is TGCAGGCGGGGACAGGGAGACTATGGCTACACCTTC.